The T cell receptor beta chain described here comes from a study of cytomegalovirus exposure and HLA in healthy donors. Primers: 60 Vbeta forward and 13 Jbeta reverse. The data were produced by immunoSEQ multiplex PCR, yet TCRdb's version contains in-frame clones alone and is incomplete. Among around 210,000 clones listed, around 86% were seen once. Study-wide findings and caveats: Presence/absence analysis assumed near-uniform sequencing depth across donors.

To note about this clone: Its antigen is still unknown.

Germline values: CDR1 LNHNV, CDR2 YYDKDF (reference sequence). CDR3 length: 15 amino acids. Sample: PBMCs. This receptor was identified in a woman aged 40 to 50 in good health and CMV-seronegative. J is TRBJ2-5 and V is TRBV15, with D perhaps TRBD1 (5 bases). The closer fit of TRBJ2-7 to the DNA end suggests the J call may be wrong. Written as DNA, the CDR3 is TGTGCCACCAGCAGAGAACAGGCAGTTTCCTACGAGCAGTACTTC. This codes for CATSREQAVSYEQYF.